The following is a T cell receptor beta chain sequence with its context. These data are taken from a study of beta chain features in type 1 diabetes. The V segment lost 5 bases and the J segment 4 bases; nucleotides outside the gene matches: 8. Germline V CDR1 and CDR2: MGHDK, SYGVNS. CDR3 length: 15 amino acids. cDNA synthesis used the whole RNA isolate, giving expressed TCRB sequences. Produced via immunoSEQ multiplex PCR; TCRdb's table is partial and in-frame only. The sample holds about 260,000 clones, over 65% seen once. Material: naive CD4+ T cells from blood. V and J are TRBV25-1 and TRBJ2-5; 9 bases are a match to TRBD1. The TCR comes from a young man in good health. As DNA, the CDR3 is TGTGCCAGCAGTTCACGGGACAGGGCGGGAGAGACCCAGTACTTC. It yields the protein CASSSRDRAGETQYF.